This paragraph reports one T cell receptor beta chain. It has no known antigen specificity. Per-nucleotide qualities are absent, and no much larger clonotype sits a single base away. The sample comes from a study of cytomegalovirus exposure and HLA in healthy donors listed by TCRdb under 2017. Regarding the research as a whole: A later analysis indicated that the 95 to 150 validation repertoires were generated on the platform also employed for the approximately 670 repertoires of the first cohort. The study aimed to test whether signatures of past pathogen exposure could be identified by cataloging public T cell receptors. Along with the roughly 610-subject first cohort, a separate validation cohort of roughly 110 different subjects was used. To predict cytomegalovirus infection status, the study combined high-throughput TCR immunosequencing, statistical association of individual TCRs with disease status, and machine learning. Overall study results and their limits: All 120 or so repertoires were used to score co-occurrence in the validation cohort in a later analysis, because that analysis had no HLA typing for the cohort. The classifier was reported to diagnose cytomegalovirus status with high specificity and sensitivity in both the original cohort and the validation cohort. Three of the identified cytomegalovirus-associated TCR beta chains were confirmed in vitro to be specific for cytomegalovirus antigens. A later analysis found that TCRs clustered in the first cohort also tended to co-occur in the 110 or so validation repertoires, with 94% of cluster scores above 0. Most TCR sequences were observed very rarely across donors, whereas some public TCRs were present in many individuals. It was suggested by the authors that the approach could potentially be generalized to other disease states and immunological phenotypes. The study gave a list of over 150 TCR beta chains associated with cytomegalovirus.

The donors were included in the validation cohort of some 110 subjects, a group kept apart from the roughly 730-subject first cohort. V sheds 6 bases and J sheds 2 bases, leaving 19 bases between their ends. Reading from cysteine to phenylalanine, the CDR3 counts 16 amino acids. This entry keeps only the CDR3 DNA: 48 bases, framed from base 1. Based on the germline V gene (reference sequence), the CDR1 and CDR2 sequences are MNHEY and SMNVEV. Library preparation used the immunoSEQ multiplex PCR assay. From the authors' description of their analysis: A statistical classification framework was built to diagnose cytomegalovirus status from the catalog of TCR beta chain sequences. Imported from immuneACCESS, the table was reduced by TCRdb to in-frame sequences with V and J called. These copies leave out some clones; in studies compared against another copy, an unresolved V gene accounts for under half, and the cause of the remainder is not known. That table furnishes V, J and clone size, whereas the DNA furnished D and trimming. Here the sample has about 150,000 clones; approximately 91% occur a single time. The leading ten clones occupy around 3.2% of the sample.

The sample comprised PBMCs. In this chain, TRBV27 is recombined with TRBJ2-5, and the D gene may be TRBD2, 6 bases matching. The sequence was obtained from a young woman in good health and CMV-seropositive. The nucleotides are TGTGCCAGCAGCCCCTATGCCGCAGGGAGGCAAGAGACCCAGTACTTC. Its translation is CASSPYAAGRQETQYF.